This T cell receptor beta chain was found in a study of cytomegalovirus exposure and HLA in healthy donors. Study-level points and caveats: Cytomegalovirus association was assigned to approximately 160 TCR beta chains. Within the data, a cluster of highly shared sequence variants was likely a sequencing artifact.

Amplification used 60 Vbeta primers and 13 Jbeta primers. Repertoires were generated with immunoSEQ multiplex PCR, while TCRdb's copy carries only in-frame clones and drops some. The sample has 90,000 to 150,000 clones; roughly 65% are singletons. In regard to this clone: The antigen remains undetermined.

Germline V gene lookup returns CDR1 SEHNR and CDR2 FQNEAQ (reference sequence). Trimming cost V 1 base and J 4 bases; bases outside gene matches: 12. The CDR3 has 17 residues. The sequencing sample was made of PBMCs. This receptor was identified in a man in his forties in good health and CMV-seropositive. This chain joins TRBV7-9 and TRBJ2-5, with 7 bases identical to TRBD1. The chain's CDR3 is CASSLGLTGLVGETQYF. The CDR3, as DNA: TGTGCCAGCAGCTTAGGTCTGACAGGGTTAGTAGGAGAGACCCAGTACTTC.